This T cell receptor (beta chain) is drawn from a study of blood T cell repertoires in COVID-19. The overall study: The United States, Italy and Spain supplied acute and convalescent COVID-19 samples.

The length of the CDR3 is 15 residues. Germline CDR1 is SNHLY and CDR2 is FYNNEI. J lost 6 bases, V lost 8 bases, and 14 bases had no gene match. The protocol was immunoSEQ multiplex PCR, while the TCRdb copy is restricted to in-frame clones and leaves out a portion. The data hold around 29,000 clones, with approximately 83% observed a single time. This rearrangement joins TRBV2 to TRBJ2-7, with 9 positions matching TRBD2. What was sequenced was peripheral blood. The TCR originated in a woman older than 75 with COVID-19, enrolled during active disease. The CDR3 DNA reads TGTGCCAGCTCTCCCGGGGCGGGGGGGCTGGGCGAGCAGTACTTC. Translated, it gives CASSPGAGGLGEQYF.